These 21 T cell receptor beta chains were all obtained from the same sample, sequenced in a study of PD-1 blockade in classical Hodgkin lymphoma. Sequenced by immunoSEQ multiplex PCR; TCRdb stores in-frame clones only, minus some. The data contain around 150,000 clones, about four fifths of them seen just once; the ten biggest clones take up approximately 9.6%. Patients all relapsed after autologous stem cell transplantation, and there was variation in brentuximab vedotin exposure. The input for sequencing was peripheral blood mononuclear cells (PBMCs), taken before the second cycle of nivolumab. The receptors originated from a human donor with classical Hodgkin lymphoma.

In its sample, this clone was seen a few times. The CDR3 reads CASSLQRVSNEQFF. In DNA form, the CDR3 reads TGCGCCAGCAGCCTCCAACGTGTGAGCAATGAGCAGTTCTTC. The rearrangement uses TRBV4-1 and TRBJ2-1; D call uncertain. CDR3 length: 14 amino acids. Trimming cost V 4 bases and J 6 bases, with 13 bases left between them. Germline V lookup: CDR1 MGHRA, CDR2 YSYEKL.

V gene TRBV7-2 combines with J gene TRBJ2-7; the D is unclear. V lost 2 bases and J lost 2, with 4 bases in between. The CDR3 has 12 amino acids. Germline CDR1 and CDR2: SGHTA and FQGNSA. The CDR3 DNA is TGTGCCAGCAGCTTATCCGCCTACGAGCAGTACTTC. This encodes CASSLSAYEQYF.

This clone has more than one count but fewer than ten. The chain recombines TRBV7-9 with TRBJ2-7, with a possible D match to TRBD2 (6 bases). This CDR3 region has 13 residues. Trimming shortened V by 5 bases and J by 3 bases, and 11 bases separated the two germline ends. Per the germline V gene, CDR1 is SEHNR and CDR2 is FQNEAQ (reference sequence). DNA for the CDR3: TGTGCCAGCAGCCCCCGCGGGAACTACGAGCAGTACTTC. Translation: CASSPRGNYEQYF.

The chain links TRBV19 to TRBJ2-1; 16 bases line up with TRBD2. Germline-derived CDR1 and CDR2 are LNHDA and SQIVND (reference sequence). There are 20 residues in the CDR3. The trim removed 3 bases at V and 4 bases at J, leaving 12 bases unmatched. The CDR3: CASSMLVPGLAGGRYNEQFF. DNA of the CDR3: TGTGCCAGTAGTATGCTTGTCCCGGGACTAGCGGGGGGGCGGTACAATGAGCAGTTCTTC.

The J gene is TRBJ2-2, the V gene TRBV19; D is perhaps TRBD2 (5 bases). CDR3 length: 17 amino acids. CDR1 and CDR2 from the germline V gene are LNHDA and SQIVND (reference sequence). The V gene lost 5 bases and the J gene lost 0 bases, with 16 bases spanning the gap. The CDR3 bases are TGTGCCAGTAGTCCCCGTTGGGGAGAAACGAACACCGGGGAGCTGTTTTTT. The encoded protein is CASSPRWGETNTGELFF.

A note on this clone: One junction end disagrees with the germline gene, perhaps due to a read error. The rearrangement uses TRBV9 and TRBJ2-3; 7 bases align to TRBD2. Germline loops: CDR1 SGDLS, CDR2 YYNGEE. This CDR3 has 18 residues. This CDR3 is CASSKGGSPRERTDTQYF. CDR3 in DNA: TGTGCCAGCAGCAAGGGTGGCTCCCCGCGGGAGCGCACTGATACGCAGTATTTT.

The gene calls are TRBV25-1 and TRBJ2-2; D ambiguous. This CDR3 is built from 12 residues. The ends were cut back, 2 bases at V and 8 bases at J, with 6 bases in the middle. Germline loops: CDR1 MGHDK, CDR2 SYGVNS. The CDR3 nucleotides read TGTGCCAGCAGTGAAGGCCGAGGGGAGCTGTTTTTT. It translates to CASSEGRGELFF. Combining the CDR3 with reference TRBV25-1 and TRBJ2-2 gives the whole variable domain EADIYQTPRYLVIGTGKKITLECSQTMGHDKMYWYQQDPGMELHLIHYSYGVNSTEKGDLSSESTVSRIRTEHFPLTLESARPSHTSQYLCASSEGRGELFFGEGSRLTVL.

The chain couples TRBV12-5 to TRBJ2-2; 9 nucleotides align to TRBD1. The CDR3 runs 22 residues. The germline V gene has CDR1 LGHNT and CDR2 FRNRAP. V trimming: 1 base; J trimming: 3 bases; junction bases outside the gene matches: 21. The CDR3 reads CASGLAAPVGQGVRSHTGELFF. The DNA of the CDR3 is TGTGCTAGTGGTTTGGCCGCCCCCGTGGGACAGGGTGTGAGAAGTCACACCGGGGAGCTGTTTTTT.

This chain links TRBV5-1 with TRBJ2-7, with D hard to call. This CDR3 contains 15 residues. Per the germline V gene, CDR1 is SGHRS and CDR2 is YFSETQ. With 3 bases removed from V and 0 bases from J, the gap between germline ends came to 13 bases. The CDR3 here is CASSSYGTSSYEQYF. The CDR3 DNA is TGCGCCAGCAGCTCTTACGGAACGAGCTCCTACGAGCAGTACTTC.

This sequence joins TRBV7-8 and TRBJ1-1; no firm D call. The CDR3 length is 14 residues. The V gene lost 1 base and the J gene lost 7 bases, with 13 bases spanning the gap. Germline assignment: CDR1 SGHVS and CDR2 FQNEAQ. This CDR3 is CASSLGPGSLEAFF. The CDR3 DNA sequence: TGTGCCAGCAGCTTAGGTCCCGGGTCGCTTGAAGCTTTCTTT.

This clone was detected only once. V is TRBV5-1 and J is TRBJ1-3, with 8 bases identical to TRBD1. There are 16 residues in the CDR3. From germline, CDR1 is SGHRS and CDR2 YFSETQ. Trimming took 0 bases from V and 2 from J; bases not matched to a gene: 4. CDR3 DNA sequence: TGCGCCAGCAGCTTGGCAGGGGGCGTCGCTGGAAACACCATATATTTT. Translated, it gives CASSLAGGVAGNTIYF.

The V gene is TRBV7-9, the J gene TRBJ2-7; the D gene is possibly TRBD2 (5 bases). Germline V gene lookup returns CDR1 SEHNR and CDR2 FQNEAQ (reference sequence). Trimming stripped 8 bases from V and 6 bases from J, with 14 bases between. This CDR3 is built from 12 residues. The CDR3 DNA is TGTGCCAGCTCCGCGTTCCGGGGCGAGCAGTACTTC. Protein sequence: CASSAFRGEQYF.

The J gene is TRBJ2-5, the V gene TRBV5-4; 11 nucleotides match TRBD1. Germline-derived CDR1 and CDR2 are SGHNT and YYREEE (reference sequence). This CDR3 comprises 15 residues. Unmatched junction bases numbered 5, after V lost 2 bases and J lost 5 bases. The CDR3 nucleotides read TGTGCCAGCAGCTTAGGGACAGGGGGTTGGGAGACCCAGTACTTC. Translating gives CASSLGTGGWETQYF.

The chain recombines TRBV7-9 with TRBJ2-3; no firm D call. The CDR3 has 14 amino acids. Germline CDR1 and CDR2: SEHNR and FQNEAQ (reference sequence). The V end lost 8 bases, the J end lost 0 bases, and 12 bases lay between the germline ends. The CDR3 here is CASGEEISTDTQYF. The CDR3 DNA reads TGTGCCAGCGGGGAAGAGATTAGCACAGATACGCAGTATTTT.

This clone showed up just once. V is TRBV13 and J is TRBJ1-5; TRBD1 aligns across 7 bases. The V segment lost 0 bases and the J segment 7 bases; nucleotides outside the gene matches: 3. Germline CDR1 PRHDT, CDR2 FYEKMQ (reference sequence). The CDR3 is 14 amino acids. CDR3 sequence (DNA): TGTGCCAGCAGCTTAGGCTCCAGGGGGCAGCCCCAGCATTTT. The encoded protein is CASSLGSRGQPQHF. The complete variable domain, with remaining parts taken from reference TRBV13 and TRBJ1-5, reads AAGVIQSPRHLIKEKRETATLKCYPIPRHDTVYWYQQGPGQDPQFLISFYEKMQSDKGSIPDRFSAQQFSDYHSELNMSSLELGDSALYFCASSLGSRGQPQHFGDGTRLSIL.

This chain joins TRBV27 and TRBJ2-3; TRBD2 matches 7 bases. The CDR3 has 15 residues. Looked up from germline, CDR1 is MNHEY and CDR2 is SMNVEV (reference sequence). Unmatched junction bases numbered 5, after V lost 4 bases and J lost 1 base. CDR3 loop: CASSYFLAGTDTQYF. In DNA, the CDR3 is TGTGCCAGCAGTTACTTCCTAGCGGGCACAGATACGCAGTATTTT.

The genes are TRBV5-1 and TRBJ1-4; a weak D match, TRBD1 (6 bases). Germline V gene sequence: CDR1 SGHRS, CDR2 YFSETQ. V was shortened by 4 bases and J by 8 bases, with 15 bases between the two germline ends. The CDR3 contains 14 residues. The CDR3 region is CASSLTGFGEKLFF. The CDR3 DNA follows: TGCGCCAGCAGCCTAACAGGGTTTGGAGAAAAACTGTTTTTT.

There are a few counts of this clone. The V gene is TRBV7-3, the J gene TRBJ2-6, with D possibly being TRBD2 (5 bases). The CDR3 length is 17 residues. Trimming stripped 5 bases from V and 4 bases from J, with 18 bases between. Germline CDR1 SGHTA, CDR2 FQGTGA. The CDR3 DNA reads TGTGCCAGCAGCCCACCGACGGGATTAGGGGGGGCCAACGTCCTGACTTTC. Amino acids: CASSPPTGLGGANVLTF.

The rearrangement links TRBV7-2 to TRBJ2-7; 9 positions match TRBD2. The CDR3 sequence is 16 residues long. With 1 base clipped from V and 7 bases from J, the junction kept 11 bases outside the gene matches. Germline V lookup: CDR1 SGHTA, CDR2 FQGNSA. CDR3 protein: CASSLVSGRSTGEQYF. CDR3 in DNA: TGTGCCAGCAGCTTAGTTAGCGGGAGAAGCACGGGAGAGCAGTACTTC.

With respect to this clone: At one of its ends the junction is not consistent with the germline gene, which may arise from a read error. This sequence joins TRBV5-1 and TRBJ2-1; TRBD2 aligns across 15 bases. The CDR3 has 15 amino acids. Germline V gene lookup returns CDR1 SGHRS and CDR2 YFSETQ. CDR3 in DNA: TGTGCCAGCAGCTTGGGACTAGCGGGGGGCAATGAGCAGTTCTTC. This encodes CASSLGLAGGNEQFF. The complete variable domain, with remaining parts taken from reference TRBV5-1 and TRBJ2-1, reads KAGVTQTPRYLIKTRGQQVTLSCSPISGHRSVSWYQQTPGQGLQFLFEYFSETQRNKGNFPGRFSGRQFSNSRSEMNVSTLELGDSALYLCASSLGLAGGNEQFFGPGTRLTVL.

This clone was seen once. This chain links TRBV5-8 with TRBJ1-2; 8 bases line up with TRBD1. Germline V CDR1 and CDR2: SGHTS, YDEGEE. The CDR3 contains 14 residues. Trimming at V came to 9 bases and at J to 1 base, leaving 8 bases not matched to a gene. In DNA form, the CDR3 reads TGTGCCACTATGACAGGGGAAAATAACTATGGCTACACCTTC. Residues: CATMTGENNYGYTF. Complete variable domain (other parts from reference TRBV5-8 and TRBJ1-2): EAGVTQSPTHLIKTRGQQATLRCSPISGHTSVYWYQQALGLGLQFLLWYDEGEERNRGNFPPRFSGRQFPNYSSELNVNALELEDSALYLCATMTGENNYGYTFGSGTRLTVV.